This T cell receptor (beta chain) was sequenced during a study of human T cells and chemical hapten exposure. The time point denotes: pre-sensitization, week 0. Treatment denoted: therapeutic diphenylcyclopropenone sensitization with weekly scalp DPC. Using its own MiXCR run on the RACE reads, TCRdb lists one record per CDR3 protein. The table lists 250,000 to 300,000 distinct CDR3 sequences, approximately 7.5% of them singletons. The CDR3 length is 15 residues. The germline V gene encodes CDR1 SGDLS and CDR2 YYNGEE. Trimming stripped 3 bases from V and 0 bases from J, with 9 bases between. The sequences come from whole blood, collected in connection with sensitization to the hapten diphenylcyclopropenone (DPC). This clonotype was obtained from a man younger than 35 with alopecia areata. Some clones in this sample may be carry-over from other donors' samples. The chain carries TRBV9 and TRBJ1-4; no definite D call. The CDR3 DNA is TGTGCCAGCAGCGCAGGTGGAGCAACTAATGAAAAACTGTTTTTT. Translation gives CASSAGGATNEKLFF.